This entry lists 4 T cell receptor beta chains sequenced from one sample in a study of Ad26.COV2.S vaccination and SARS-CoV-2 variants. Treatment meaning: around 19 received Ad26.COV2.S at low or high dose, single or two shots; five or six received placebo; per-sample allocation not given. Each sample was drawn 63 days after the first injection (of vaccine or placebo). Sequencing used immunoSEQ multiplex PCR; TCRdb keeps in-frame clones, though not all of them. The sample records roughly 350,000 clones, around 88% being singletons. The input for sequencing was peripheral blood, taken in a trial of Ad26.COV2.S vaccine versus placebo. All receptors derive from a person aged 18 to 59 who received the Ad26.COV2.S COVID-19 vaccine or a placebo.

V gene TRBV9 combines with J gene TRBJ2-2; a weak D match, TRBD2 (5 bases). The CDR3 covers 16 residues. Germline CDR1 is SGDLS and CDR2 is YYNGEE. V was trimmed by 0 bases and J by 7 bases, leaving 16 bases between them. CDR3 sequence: CASSVGQLRGSGELFF. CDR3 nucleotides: TGTGCCAGCAGCGTAGGCCAACTGCGAGGGAGCGGGGAGCTGTTTTTT.

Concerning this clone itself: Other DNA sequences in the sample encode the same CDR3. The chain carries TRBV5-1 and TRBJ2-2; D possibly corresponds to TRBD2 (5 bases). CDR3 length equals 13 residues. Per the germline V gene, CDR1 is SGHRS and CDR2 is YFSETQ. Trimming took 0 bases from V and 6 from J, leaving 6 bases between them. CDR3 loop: CASSLDGAGELFF. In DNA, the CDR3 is TGCGCCAGCAGCTTGGACGGGGCCGGGGAGCTGTTTTTT.

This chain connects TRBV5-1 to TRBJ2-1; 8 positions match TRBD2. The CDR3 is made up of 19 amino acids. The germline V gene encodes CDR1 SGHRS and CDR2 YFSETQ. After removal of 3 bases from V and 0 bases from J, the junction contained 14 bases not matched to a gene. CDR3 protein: CASSSGTRVEISSYNEQFF. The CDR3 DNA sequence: TGCGCCAGCAGCTCCGGGACTAGGGTAGAGATAAGCTCCTACAATGAGCAGTTCTTC.

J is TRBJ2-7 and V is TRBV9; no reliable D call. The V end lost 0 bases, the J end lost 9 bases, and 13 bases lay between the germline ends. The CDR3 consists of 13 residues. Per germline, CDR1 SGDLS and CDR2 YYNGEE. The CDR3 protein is CASSVGGETAQYF. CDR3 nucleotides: TGTGCCAGCAGCGTAGGTGGGGAAACCGCGCAGTACTTC.